The clone carrying this T cell receptor (beta chain) was recorded once. This entry is derived from a study of blood T cell repertoires in COVID-19. About the study: Specimens from acute and convalescent COVID-19 originated in the United States, Italy and Spain. The analysed material was cDNA or gDNA that came from T cells, B-cell-depleted T cells, or PBMCs.

J lost 4 bases, V lost 3 bases, and 12 bases had no gene match. Germline CDR1 SGHAT, CDR2 FQNNGV. The CDR3 is made up of 18 amino acids. Study processing details: Reference gene primer amplification in the assay estimated nucleated cell counts. Only in-frame clones appear in the TCRdb table, and some are missing; sequencing was by immunoSEQ multiplex PCR. V and J calls and clone size are given by that table; D and trimming were obtained from the DNA. The data show 250,000 to 400,000 clones, more than 70% seen once. Sequencing input: peripheral blood. The chain is built from TRBV11-2 and TRBJ2-3; TRBD2 aligns across 11 bases. The receptor comes from a woman aged 30 to 39 with COVID-19, enrolled during active disease. The CDR3 protein is CASSFFGSPGLAADTQYF. The CDR3 nucleotides read TGTGCCAGCAGCTTTTTTGGTTCACCGGGACTAGCGGCAGATACGCAGTATTTT.